The 4 T cell receptor beta chains below come from one sample, sequenced in a study of blood T cells in healthy people across ages. Through a sample-barcoded 5' primer and a J-beta primer mix, a second PCR was run for 7 to 11 cycles. In TCRdb, the 5' RACE reads were re-called with MiXCR into one record per CDR3 protein. The sample has 780,000 or so distinct CDR3 sequences; 40% to 65% are singletons. The specimen sequenced was blood. These receptors all come from a man at least 80 years old in good health.

The rearrangement joins TRBV5-1 to TRBJ1-5, with TRBD1 as a possible D gene (6 bases). V gave up 4 bases and J gave up 4 bases, with 12 bases separating them. CDR1 is SGHRS and CDR2 is YFSETQ in the germline V gene. The CDR3 runs 14 residues. CDR3 loop: CASSQDSPNQPQHF. The CDR3 DNA reads TGCGCCAGCAGCCAGGACAGTCCTAATCAGCCCCAGCATTTT.

This clonotype was detected a few times. The chain uses TRBV9 and TRBJ2-1, with D perhaps matching TRBD2 (5 bases). V gave up 0 bases and J gave up 10 bases, with 11 bases separating them. Germline CDR1 and CDR2: SGDLS and YYNGEE. The CDR3 is made up of 13 amino acids. This CDR3 reads CASSVVGSGEQFF. CDR3 DNA: TGTGCCAGCAGCGTAGTAGGAAGCGGCGAGCAGTTCTTC.

V and J are TRBV29-1 and TRBJ2-1; D might be TRBD1 or TRBD2, each matching 6 bases. The CDR3 covers 16 residues. Germline V lookup: CDR1 SQVTM, CDR2 ANQGSEA. The V end was cut by 4 bases, the J end by 10 bases, with 26 bases between. As DNA, the CDR3 is TGCAGCGTTGCTCCCGTCAGGGGCGGGGAAGAAAAGGAGCAGTTCTTC. Its protein is CSVAPVRGGEEKEQFF.

The chain couples TRBV7-3 to TRBJ2-3; tentative D call: TRBD2 (6 bases). Trimming removed 7 bases from V and 5 bases from J, with 16 bases in between. The germline V gene encodes CDR1 SGHTA and CDR2 FQGTGA. The CDR3 has 14 residues. The CDR3 bases are TGTGCCAGCAACCCGGGACTGCCCAGAGATACGCAGTATTTT. Its translation is CASNPGLPRDTQYF.